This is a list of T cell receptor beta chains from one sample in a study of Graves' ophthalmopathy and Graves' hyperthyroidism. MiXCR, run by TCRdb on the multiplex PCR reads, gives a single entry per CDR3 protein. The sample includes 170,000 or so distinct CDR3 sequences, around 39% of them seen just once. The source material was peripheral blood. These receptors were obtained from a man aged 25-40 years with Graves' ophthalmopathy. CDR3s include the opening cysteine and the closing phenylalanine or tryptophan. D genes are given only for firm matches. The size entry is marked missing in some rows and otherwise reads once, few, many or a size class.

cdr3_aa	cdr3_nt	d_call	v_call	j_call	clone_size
CASTPGQFNQPQHF	TGTGCCAGCACCCCCGGACAGTTCAATCAGCCCCAGCATTTT	-	TRBV12-3/TRBV12-4	TRBJ1-5	-
CASSRGLAGEQYF	TGTGCCAGCAGCCGAGGACTAGCGGGCGAGCAGTACTTC	TRBD2	TRBV7-2	TRBJ2-7	few
CSAQTGSEQYF	TGCAGTGCGCAAACAGGGAGCGAGCAGTACTTC	-	TRBV20-1	TRBJ2-7	many
CASSVEGGLEAFF	TGTGCCAGCAGTGTTGAGGGGGGATTAGAGGCTTTCTTT	-	TRBV6-1	TRBJ1-1	-
CASEGGASGVEQYF	TGTGCCAGCGAGGGGGGAGCATCTGGGGTCGAGCAGTACTTC	-	TRBV28	TRBJ2-7	many
CAWRGGLWETQYF	TGTGCCTGGAGGGGGGGCCTTTGGGAGACCCAGTACTTC	-	TRBV30	TRBJ2-5	-
CAWRPTRGTQYF	TGTGCCTGGAGGCCCACGAGGGGGACCCAGTACTTC	-	TRBV30	TRBJ2-5	-
CSASRDSPYEQYF	TGCAGTGCCAGCCGGGACAGCCCCTACGAGCAGTACTTC	TRBD1	TRBV20-1	TRBJ2-7	-
CASSTSTSAIYEQYF	TGTGCCAGCAGCACAAGTACTAGCGCAATCTACGAGCAGTACTTC	TRBD2	TRBV7-3	TRBJ2-7	-
CASRRTSSYEQYF	TGTGCCAGCAGACGTACGAGCTCCTACGAGCAGTACTTC	-	TRBV7-2	TRBJ2-7	many
CASSYVLLSLDPAAAETQYF	TGTGCCAGCAGTTACGTTCTTTTGTCCCTGGACCCGGCGGCGGCGGAGACCCAGTACTTC	-	TRBV6-2/TRBV6-3	TRBJ2-5	-
CASSPRGASGEYEQYF	TGTGCCAGCAGTCCCCGAGGGGCCAGCGGGGAATACGAGCAGTACTTC	TRBD2	TRBV28	TRBJ2-7	many
CASSLVPRAQETQYF	TGTGCCAGCAGCTTAGTACCCAGGGCCCAAGAGACCCAGTACTTC	-	TRBV7-6	TRBJ2-5	-
CATSDPGRNGPQHF	TGTGCCACCAGTGACCCAGGACGCAACGGGCCCCAGCATTTT	-	TRBV24-1	TRBJ1-5	many
CATSDRYRPGEQYF	TGTGCCACCAGTGATCGGTACCGCCCGGGCGAGCAGTACTTC	-	TRBV24-1	TRBJ2-7	-
CATSDGAPYGYTF	TGTGCCACCAGTGATGGGGCCCCTTATGGCTACACCTTC	-	TRBV24-1	TRBJ1-2	medium-sized
CASSEKVAGAHEQYF	TGTGCCAGCAGTGAAAAAGTAGCGGGAGCCCACGAGCAGTACTTC	TRBD2	TRBV25-1	TRBJ2-7	-
CASSLRTSGPETQYF	TGTGCCAGCAGCCTCCGGACTAGCGGGCCGGAGACCCAGTACTTC	TRBD2	TRBV28	TRBJ2-5	-
CASSWRGETEAFF	TGTGCCAGCAGTTGGCGTGGGGAAACTGAAGCTTTCTTT	-	TRBV6-5	TRBJ1-1	many
CASSLVFRSVMNTEAFF	TGTGCCAGCAGCTTAGTATTTAGATCCGTTATGAACACTGAAGCTTTCTTT	-	TRBV11-2	TRBJ1-1	many
CASSRKHTRVVGELFF	TGTGCCAGCAGTCGAAAACATACCAGGGTGGTCGGGGAGCTGTTTTTT	-	TRBV11-2	TRBJ2-2	few
CASSYYQGGTEAFF	TGTGCCAGCAGTTACTACCAGGGGGGCACTGAAGCTTTCTTT	TRBD1	TRBV6-5	TRBJ1-1	many
CASSQSGLAPVYEQYF	TGTGCCAGTAGTCAGTCGGGACTAGCGCCGGTTTACGAGCAGTACTTC	TRBD2	TRBV19	TRBJ2-7	many
CSARDWTKTSNQPQHF	TGCAGTGCTAGAGATTGGACAAAAACTAGCAATCAGCCCCAGCATTTT	-	TRBV20-1	TRBJ1-5	-
CASSSITGEAFF	TGTGCCAGCAGTTCAATAACGGGTGAAGCTTTCTTT	-	TRBV12-3/TRBV12-4	TRBJ1-1	-
CASSGGTSPYEQYF	TGCGCCAGCAGCGGAGGGACTAGCCCCTACGAGCAGTACTTC	TRBD2	TRBV4-3	TRBJ2-7	many
CASTSPTGGETQYF	TGTGCCAGCACCTCCCCAACTGGGGGGGAGACCCAGTACTTC	-	TRBV28	TRBJ2-5	many
CATSDSGTGDYGYTF	TGTGCCACCAGTGATTCCGGGACAGGGGACTATGGCTACACCTTC	TRBD1	TRBV24-1	TRBJ1-2	-
CASSRQGMGAEAFF	TGTGCCAGCAGTAGACAGGGGATGGGAGCTGAAGCTTTCTTT	TRBD1	TRBV6-2/TRBV6-3	TRBJ1-1	many
CASSEVQAISYEQYF	TGTGCCAGCAGTGAAGTACAGGCGATATCCTACGAGCAGTACTTC	-	TRBV6-1	TRBJ2-7	-
CASSKGDGNQPQHF	TGTGCCAGTAGCAAGGGAGATGGCAATCAGCCCCAGCATTTT	-	TRBV19	TRBJ1-5	many
CASSENGIAYEQYF	TGTGCCAGCAGCGAAAATGGGATAGCCTACGAGCAGTACTTC	-	TRBV11-1	TRBJ2-7	many
CASSSGPWTTEAFF	TGTGCCAGCAGCTCAGGGCCCTGGACCACTGAAGCTTTCTTT	-	TRBV7-2	TRBJ1-1	-
CASSIDPYRAGKPQHF	TGTGCCAGTAGTATAGACCCATACAGGGCAGGGAAGCCCCAGCATTTT	-	TRBV19	TRBJ1-5	many
CSADALRPYEQYF	TGCAGTGCTGATGCACTTAGACCTTACGAGCAGTACTTC	-	TRBV20-1	TRBJ2-7	-
CASSRTIGGNQPQHF	TGTGCCAGCAGCCGGACAATAGGGGGCAATCAGCCCCAGCATTTT	-	TRBV27	TRBJ1-5	-
CASSYGTTGELFF	TGTGCCAGCAGTTACGGAACCACCGGGGAGCTGTTTTTT	-	TRBV6-2/TRBV6-3	TRBJ2-2	-